The 4 T cell receptor beta chains below come from one sample, sequenced in a study of a mutant IDH1 vaccine in newly diagnosed glioma. No antigen is known for these receptors. Time point: week 5, during vaccination. Each dose of the vaccine consisted of 300 ug of mutant IDH1 20-mer peptide, with topical imiquimod. The method was immunoSEQ multiplex PCR; TCRdb's version includes in-frame clones alone and lacks a portion of them. Of about 60,000 clones in the sample, 80% to 90% were seen once. The sequencing used PBMCs, collected from a glioma patient whose treatment included an IDH1 peptide vaccine. The source of these receptors is a woman in her fifties or sixties with glioma.

The chain employs TRBV5-5 and TRBJ1-2, with D possibly TRBD1 on 5 matching bases. There are 17 residues in the CDR3. Between the trimmed V and J ends, which lost 0 bases and 2 bases, there was a span of 17 bases. The germline V gene has CDR1 SGHKS and CDR2 YYEKEE (reference sequence). In DNA form, the CDR3 reads TGTGCCAGCAGCTTGGAGTTTGGGGCTCGACTGAACTATGGCTACACCTTC. This sequence encodes CASSLEFGARLNYGYTF. Variable domain in full (rest from reference TRBV5-5 and TRBJ1-2): DAGVTQSPTHLIKTRGQQVTLRCSPISGHKSVSWYQQVLGQGPQFIFQYYEKEERGRGNFPDRFSARQFPNYSSELNVNALLLGDSALYLCASSLEFGARLNYGYTFGSGTRLTVV.

The chain employs TRBV5-6 and TRBJ1-2; 8 nucleotides line up with TRBD1. V shed 4 bases, J shed 12 bases, and the junction held 8 bases outside the gene matches. Germline values: CDR1 SGHDT, CDR2 YYEEEE. This CDR3 region has 12 residues. The CDR3 loop reads CASSRLDRANTF. Written as DNA, the CDR3 is TGTGCCAGCAGCAGATTGGACAGGGCGAACACCTTC.

The chain combines TRBV6-1 with TRBJ1-5; D may be TRBD1 (6 bases). CDR3 length: 15 amino acids. Germline assignment: CDR1 MNHNS and CDR2 SASEGT. V lost 7 bases, J lost 7 bases, and 20 bases lay in between. The CDR3 reads CASTKGGSAVQPQHF. CDR3 coding DNA: TGTGCCAGCACTAAGGGGGGGTCGGCGGTCCAGCCCCAGCATTTT.

CDR3 residues: CASSRDTSKGYTF. The DNA of the CDR3 is TGTGCCAGCAGCCGTGACACCTCCAAAGGCTACACCTTC. The V gene is TRBV7-2, the J gene TRBJ1-2, with D unresolved. Germline assignment: CDR1 SGHTA and CDR2 FQGNSA. The CDR3 consists of 13 residues. V shed 5 bases and J shed 8 bases, with 15 bases lying between them.